Each of the 21 T cell receptor beta chains below was sequenced from the same sample in a study of blood T cells in healthy people across ages. The second PCR ran 7 to 11 cycles with a sample-barcoded 5' primer and J-beta primers. TCRdb processed the 5' RACE reads anew with MiXCR; each CDR3 protein has one entry. Among some 1.7 million distinct CDR3 sequences, 28% were seen once, and the ten largest hold approximately 7.7%. Input material: blood. These receptors all come from a woman younger than 45 in good health.

In its sample, this clonotype was seen a few times. The chain combines TRBV28 with TRBJ2-1; D is ambiguous. V lost 6 bases and J 4 bases, leaving 13 bases between the germline ends. Germline V gives CDR1 MDHEN, CDR2 SYDVKM. This CDR3 region has 14 residues. The CDR3 DNA is TGTGCCAGCAGGCCTACTACTCCATACAATGAGCAGTTCTTC. Its protein is CASRPTTPYNEQFF. The complete variable domain, with remaining parts taken from reference TRBV28 and TRBJ2-1, reads DVKVTQSSRYLVKRTGEKVFLECVQDMDHENMFWYRQDPGLGLRLIYFSYDVKMKEKGDIPEGYSVSREKKERFSLILESASTNQTSMYLCASRPTTPYNEQFFGPGTRLTVL.

The chain carries TRBV18 and TRBJ2-1; D is perhaps TRBD1 (6 bases). Germline V gene lookup returns CDR1 KGHSH and CDR2 LQKENI. Trimming pared 3 bases from V and 8 bases from J, leaving 11 bases between. CDR3 length: 13 residues. The CDR3 spells CASSPNRAHEQFF. The CDR3 coding sequence is TGTGCCAGCTCACCCAACAGGGCCCATGAGCAGTTCTTC. Drawing the rest from reference TRBV18 and TRBJ2-1, the complete variable domain is NAGVMQNPRHLVRRRGQEARLRCSPMKGHSHVYWYRQLPEEGLKFMVYLQKENIIDESGMPKERFSAEFPKEGPSILRIQQVVRGDSAAYFCASSPNRAHEQFFGPGTRLTVL.

V and J are TRBV10-3 and TRBJ1-6, with 9 bases fitting TRBD1. V dropped 4 bases and J dropped 7; count of bases not matched to a gene: 8. The CDR3 runs 16 residues. CDR1 is ENHRY, CDR2 SYGVKD, per germline. CDR3 protein: CAISGGTGSGNSPLHF. CDR3 DNA: TGTGCCATCAGTGGTGGGACAGGGAGTGGCAATTCACCCCTCCACTTT.

This clonotype was found many times. This sequence joins TRBV20-1 and TRBJ1-2, with a tentative D call TRBD1 (5 bases). The germline V gene encodes CDR1 DFQATT and CDR2 SNEGSKA (reference sequence). The V end lost 5 bases, the J end lost 8 bases, and 12 bases lay between the germline ends. CDR3 length equals 11 residues. The CDR3 protein is CSALGGAGYTF. In DNA form, the CDR3 reads TGCAGTGCTCTCGGCGGGGCAGGCTACACCTTC.

The chain carries TRBV7-8 and TRBJ1-4; maybe TRBD1 (5 bases). The CDR3 runs 14 residues. The germline V gene encodes CDR1 SGHVS and CDR2 FQNEAQ. V lost 5 bases, J lost 7 bases, and 14 bases lay in between. CDR3 in amino acids: CASSPSQGGEKLFF. In nucleotides, the CDR3 is TGTGCCAGCAGCCCCAGCCAGGGCGGTGAAAAACTGTTTTTT. Based on the CDR3 plus reference TRBV7-8 and TRBJ1-4, the full variable domain is GAGVSQSPRYKVAKRGQDVALRCDPISGHVSLFWYQQALGQGPEFLTYFQNEAQLDKSGLPSDRFFAERPEGSVSTLKIQRTQQEDSAVYLCASSPSQGGEKLFFGSGTQLSVL.

The rearrangement uses TRBV2 and TRBJ2-3; D is ambiguous. V lost 7 bases and J 3 bases, leaving 11 bases between the germline ends. The CDR3 spans 13 residues. In germline, CDR1 is SNHLY, CDR2 FYNNEI. CDR3 coding DNA: TGTGCCAGCACTGCAGACCGTACAGATACGCAGTATTTT. It encodes CASTADRTDTQYF.

V gene TRBV7-9 combines with J gene TRBJ2-1; either TRBD1 or TRBD2 may fit D (5 bases each). The CDR3 has 14 amino acids. Between the trimmed V and J ends, which lost 4 bases and 9 bases, there was a span of 16 bases. Germline loops: CDR1 SEHNR, CDR2 FQNEAQ (reference sequence). Here the CDR3 DNA reads TGTGCCAGCAGCTCGGGACCGACTGGATCTGAGCAGTTCTTC. The encoded protein is CASSSGPTGSEQFF.

This clonotype was detected a few times. The rearrangement uses TRBV7-9 and TRBJ2-2; D call uncertain. Germline lookup yields CDR1 SEHNR and CDR2 FQNEAQ (reference sequence). The CDR3 sequence is 15 residues long. V was shortened by 2 bases and J by 4 bases, with 11 bases between the two germline ends. This chain's CDR3 is CASSLRVVGTGELFF. The CDR3 DNA reads as TGTGCCAGCAGCTTACGTGTCGTCGGCACCGGGGAGCTGTTTTTT.

The chain employs TRBV28 and TRBJ1-4, with no clear D. V was clipped by 8 bases and J by 6 bases, with 4 bases between them. CDR1 and CDR2 (germline): MDHEN, SYDVKM. The CDR3 totals 10 residues. The CDR3 reads CASLYEKLFF. The CDR3 nucleotides read TGTGCCAGCCTTTATGAAAAACTGTTTTTT.

The table lists this clonotype with a count of one. It may be a read error: a sequence one base away is much more abundant. The chain joins TRBV18 to TRBJ2-7; D perhaps matches TRBD1 (6 bases). The CDR3 is 17 residues long. Germline V gene data show CDR1 as KGHSH and CDR2 as LQKENI. The chain's CDR3 is CAGSPRQGKSGGYEQYF. The CDR3 DNA sequence: TGTGCCGGCTCACCAAGGCAGGGGAAGTCTGGCGGTTACGAGCAGTACTTC.

This clonotype has ten or more counts. The J gene is TRBJ1-6, the V gene TRBV5-5, with D perhaps TRBD1 (6 bases). The V gene lost 2 bases and the J gene lost 9 bases, with 15 bases spanning the gap. The CDR3 runs 15 residues. Germline CDR1 SGHKS, CDR2 YYEKEE (reference sequence). This CDR3 reads CASSLSGRGTSPLHF. The CDR3 DNA reads as TGTGCCAGCAGCTTAAGCGGCAGGGGAACTTCACCCCTCCACTTT.

The rearrangement links TRBV11-1 to TRBJ2-7, with D hard to call. Germline V gives CDR1 SGHAT, CDR2 FQDESV (reference sequence). The CDR3 has 14 residues. V was shortened by 2 bases and J by 6 bases, with 14 bases between the two germline ends. CDR3 DNA sequence: TGTGCCAGCAGCTTAAATGGAGTGCCGGTCGAGCAGTACTTC. This codes for CASSLNGVPVEQYF.

This clonotype was seen a handful of times. The chain joins TRBV6-5 to TRBJ2-7; no clear D gene. CDR3 length equals 15 residues. CDR1 is MNHEY, CDR2 SVGAGI, per germline. V was shortened by 2 bases and J by 1 base, with 12 bases between the two germline ends. As DNA, the CDR3 is TGTGCCAGCAGTTACGGGTCCCGGCTGTCCTACGAGCAGTACTTC. It specifies CASSYGSRLSYEQYF.

The chain combines TRBV12-5 with TRBJ2-7; 8 bases fit TRBD1. V dropped 6 bases and J dropped 6; count of bases not matched to a gene: 4. CDR1 and CDR2 (germline): LGHNT, FRNRAP. This CDR3 is 12 amino acids long. CDR3 DNA sequence: TGTGCTAGTGGCCCCGGACAGGGCGAGCAGTACTTC. Its translation: CASGPGQGEQYF.

This clonotype was seen a handful of times. The chain links TRBV5-6 to TRBJ2-2; D may be TRBD1 (6 bases). CDR3 size: 11 residues. V lost 5 bases to trimming and J lost 7 bases, with 6 bases between them. In germline, CDR1 is SGHDT, CDR2 YYEEEE. CDR3 in DNA: TGTGCCAGCAGACAGGGCGGGGAGCTGTTTTTT. Amino acids: CASRQGGELFF.

Many counts were recorded for this clonotype. The gene calls are TRBV29-1 and TRBJ2-3, with D uncertain. Germline values: CDR1 SQVTM, CDR2 ANQGSEA. The CDR3 sequence is 13 residues long. V was pared by 0 bases and J by 0 bases, with 4 bases between. The CDR3 nucleotides read TGCAGCGTTGAAGAGGGGAGCACAGATACGCAGTATTTT. Translation gives CSVEEGSTDTQYF.

The V and J genes are TRBV20-1 and TRBJ2-3; the match to TRBD2 covers 8 bases. Trimming removed 3 bases from V and 3 bases from J; junction bases left unmatched: 8. The length of the CDR3 is 15 residues. Germline V CDR1 and CDR2: DFQATT, SNEGSKA (reference sequence). The CDR3 DNA is TGCAGTGCTAGCGACCACCGGGGGGGGACAGATACGCAGTATTTT. It specifies CSASDHRGGTDTQYF.

V gene TRBV7-9 combines with J gene TRBJ1-5; no clear D gene. CDR1 and CDR2 (germline): SEHNR, FQNEAQ (reference sequence). CDR3 length: 15 residues. V lost 5 bases to trimming and J lost 8 bases, with 19 bases between them. This CDR3 reads CASSAGGTLGEPQHF. The CDR3 coding sequence is TGTGCCAGCAGCGCCGGCGGCACCCTCGGGGAGCCCCAGCATTTT.

This chain links TRBV7-2 with TRBJ2-1; 11 nucleotides agree with TRBD2. Germline loops: CDR1 SGHTA, CDR2 FQGNSA. Trimming removed 1 base from V and 1 base from J; junction bases left unmatched: 12. The CDR3 is 20 amino acids. The CDR3 coding sequence is TGTGCCAGCAGCTTAGGTCGGAGTAGCGGGGGGGCCCGGTCCTACAATGAGCAGTTCTTC. Translation: CASSLGRSSGGARSYNEQFF.

The genes are TRBV9 and TRBJ2-3; the D is unclear. The ends were cut back, 0 bases at V and 6 bases at J, with 14 bases in the middle. The CDR3 runs 15 residues. From germline, CDR1 is SGDLS and CDR2 YYNGEE. The CDR3 sequence is CASSVGYGILDTQYF. The CDR3 DNA follows: TGTGCCAGCAGCGTAGGATATGGCATTTTGGATACGCAGTATTTT.

This clonotype appeared a single time. J is TRBJ2-7 and V is TRBV30; possibly TRBD2 for D (6 bases). Trimming stripped 3 bases from V and 2 bases from J, with 14 bases between. This CDR3 has 14 amino acids. The germline CDR1 and CDR2 sequences are GTSNPN and SVGIG (reference sequence). Written as DNA, the CDR3 is TGTGCCTGGAGCCCCCTGGGGGGTACCTACGAGCAGTACTTC. Protein product: CAWSPLGGTYEQYF.